A single sample gave rise to the 3 T cell receptor beta chains below, sequenced in a study of T cells expressing NK-cell markers. TCRdb re-called the 5' RACE reads and gives one entry per CDR3 protein, without DNA. This table holds 400,000 to 550,000 distinct CDR3 sequences. Sequencing input: blood T cells: a sorted CD56 or NKG2C T cell subset, CD4+ or CD8+ T cells, or bulk PBMC T cells (not recorded which). All receptors come from a woman between 18 and 75 years old in good health.

This chain connects TRBV29-1 to TRBJ1-1; TCRdb calls TRBD1, which cannot be checked without DNA. This CDR3 spans 13 amino acids. From germline, CDR1 is SQVTM and CDR2 ANQGSEA. CDR3 amino acids: CSVVGDKNTEAFF.

The chain has TRBV19 and TRBJ1-5. This CDR3 is built from 14 residues. Germline V gives CDR1 LNHDA, CDR2 SQIVND (reference sequence). The CDR3 spells CASSIPTQNQPQHF.

The genes are TRBV7-2 and TRBJ2-1; TCRdb names TRBD2, which stays unverified in the absence of DNA. The length of the CDR3 is 14 residues. CDR1 SGHTA and CDR2 FQGNSA come from the germline V gene. The CDR3: CASSLSSGVDEQFF.